The 26 T cell receptor beta chains below were found in one sample sequenced in a study of blood T cell repertoires in COVID-19. Sequencing was performed with immunoSEQ multiplex PCR; in TCRdb, only in-frame clones are kept and a portion is missing. The sample has about 220,000 clones; roughly 90% are singletons. Input material: PBMCs or T cells enriched from blood (not recorded which). Source of these receptors: a woman under 40 who had recovered from COVID-19.

The chain employs TRBV9 and TRBJ2-7, with D possibly matching TRBD1 (6 bases). Germline V CDR1 and CDR2: SGDLS, YYNGEE. Trimming stripped 3 bases from V and 2 bases from J, with 12 bases between. The CDR3 runs to 14 residues. CDR3 sequence (DNA): TGTGCCAGCAGCGAAACAGGGAAGACCTACGAGCAGTACTTC. Translated: CASSETGKTYEQYF.

In this sample, this clone turned up once. This chain links TRBV5-1 with TRBJ1-2; 8 bases are a match to TRBD1. CDR3 length: 13 amino acids. The germline gives CDR1 SGHRS, CDR2 YFSETQ. Unmatched junction bases numbered 3, after V lost 2 bases and J lost 6 bases. CDR3 amino acids: CASSFLTGDGYTF. The CDR3 DNA is TGCGCCAGCAGCTTTTTGACAGGGGATGGCTACACCTTC.

This clone was seen more than once but under ten times. This chain joins TRBV7-8 and TRBJ1-2; the D is unclear. Germline V gene data show CDR1 as SGHVS and CDR2 as FQNEAQ. The V end lost 1 base, the J end lost 6 bases, and 18 bases lay between the germline ends. This CDR3 is built from 16 residues. The CDR3 DNA is TGTGCCAGCAGCTTAGGGCGCCGGAGAGGAGGGAATGGCTACACCTTC. Translation: CASSLGRRRGGNGYTF. The entire variable domain, with the rest obtained from reference TRBV7-8 and TRBJ1-2, is as follows: GAGVSQSPRYKVAKRGQDVALRCDPISGHVSLFWYQQALGQGPEFLTYFQNEAQLDKSGLPSDRFFAERPEGSVSTLKIQRTQQEDSAVYLCASSLGRRRGGNGYTFGSGTRLTVV.

This chain uses TRBV7-9 with TRBJ2-1, with no clear D. V lost 1 base and J 4 bases, leaving 11 bases between the germline ends. The CDR3 has 15 amino acids. CDR1 and CDR2 from the germline V gene are SEHNR and FQNEAQ (reference sequence). The chain's CDR3 is CASSLGPGSYNEQFF. CDR3 coding DNA: TGTGCCAGCAGCTTAGGACCAGGCTCATACAATGAGCAGTTCTTC.

With regard to this clone: The sample carries other DNA sequences with the same CDR3. V is TRBV18 and J is TRBJ1-2, with 8 bases matching TRBD1. Losses at the gene ends were 2 bases for V and 5 bases for J; bases not matched to a gene: 1. The germline CDR1 and CDR2 sequences are KGHSH and LQKENI. This CDR3 spans 13 amino acids. CDR3 in DNA: TGTGCCAGCTCACCAGACAGGGGTTATGGCTACACCTTC. It translates to CASSPDRGYGYTF. Using reference TRBV18 and TRBJ1-2 for the parts outside the CDR3, the full variable domain is NAGVMQNPRHLVRRRGQEARLRCSPMKGHSHVYWYRQLPEEGLKFMVYLQKENIIDESGMPKERFSAEFPKEGPSILRIQQVVRGDSAAYFCASSPDRGYGYTFGSGTRLTVV.

V usage is TRBV25-1 and J usage is TRBJ2-4, with D possibly being TRBD2 (5 bases). V lost 1 base to trimming and J lost 1 base, with 14 bases between them. The CDR3 length is 17 residues. Germline loops: CDR1 MGHDK, CDR2 SYGVNS. CDR3 DNA: TGTGCCAGCAGTGAATGGGTCTCAAGAGGGGCCAAAAACATTCAGTACTTC. Encoded protein: CASSEWVSRGAKNIQYF.

This rearrangement joins TRBV29-1 to TRBJ2-7; D might be TRBD1 (5 bases). The germline V gene encodes CDR1 SQVTM and CDR2 ANQGSEA. V lost 4 bases to trimming and J lost 4 bases, with 14 bases between them. The CDR3 sequence is 13 residues long. The chain's CDR3 is CSVGFGAAYEQYF. In DNA, the CDR3 is TGCAGCGTTGGGTTTGGGGCAGCTTACGAGCAGTACTTC.

This clone was seen just once. V gene TRBV10-3 combines with J gene TRBJ1-2, with D possibly matching TRBD1 (5 bases). CDR3 length equals 12 residues. Germline assignment: CDR1 ENHRY and CDR2 SYGVKD. Trimming left V 6 bases short and J 4 bases short, with 9 bases between. CDR3 sequence (DNA): TGTGCCATCAGCCTTGACAGCTATGGCTACACCTTC. Translated, it gives CAISLDSYGYTF.

V usage is TRBV16 and J usage is TRBJ1-4; D ambiguous. V lost 6 bases to trimming and J lost 0 bases, with 14 bases between them. Germline CDR1 KGHSY, CDR2 FQNENV. The CDR3 is 16 residues long. This chain's CDR3 is CASSRPSGATNEKLFF. CDR3 coding DNA: TGTGCCAGCAGTAGACCATCCGGGGCAACTAATGAAAAACTGTTTTTT.

A single count supports this clone. The V and J genes are TRBV4-3 and TRBJ2-1, with 9 bases matching TRBD2. CDR1 LGHNA and CDR2 YSLEER come from the germline V gene. Germline trimming cut 8 bases from V and 5 bases from J; bases unmatched to any gene: 7. The CDR3 runs 14 residues. The CDR3 protein is CASGSSGANNEQFF. The CDR3 nucleotides read TGCGCCAGCGGATCTAGCGGGGCTAACAATGAGCAGTTCTTC.

The table lists this clone with a few counts. CDR3 amino acids: CASSEDTSAGELFF. CDR3 sequence (DNA): TGTGCCAGCAGTGAGGACACTTCGGCCGGGGAGCTGTTTTTT. J is TRBJ2-2 and V is TRBV7-3; D might be TRBD1 (5 bases). Trimming removed 6 bases from V and 6 bases from J, with 14 bases in between. This CDR3 spans 14 amino acids. Germline V gives CDR1 SGHTA, CDR2 FQGTGA.

This clone was found once. The chain uses TRBV5-1 and TRBJ2-7, with D possibly TRBD1 on 5 matching bases. Between the trimmed V and J ends, which lost 6 bases and 3 bases, there was a span of 10 bases. Germline-derived CDR1 and CDR2 are SGHRS and YFSETQ. The CDR3 sequence is 12 residues long. In DNA form, the CDR3 reads TGCGCCAGCAAAGAGCAGGGCTACGAGCAGTACTTC. This sequence encodes CASKEQGYEQYF.

The gene calls are TRBV21-1 and TRBJ2-5; the listed D gene, TRBD2, was not tested against the DNA. TRBV21-1 is recorded as a pseudogene. The CDR3 contains 14 residues. CDR3 DNA sequence: TGTGCCAGCACTACCTTACCCCGGGGGGAGACCCAGTACTTC. It yields the protein CASTTLPRGETQYF.

This chain joins TRBV28 and TRBJ1-2; D is unresolved. Per the germline V gene, CDR1 is MDHEN and CDR2 is SYDVKM. The CDR3 consists of 13 residues. The V and J ends lost 10 bases and 4 bases respectively, with 16 bases between them. The CDR3 sequence: CAIFTGKSYGYTF. CDR3 DNA: TGTGCCATCTTTACCGGGAAAAGCTATGGCTACACCTTC.

J is TRBJ1-2 and V is TRBV11-2, with D unresolved. CDR3 length: 13 residues. With 6 bases removed from V and 5 bases from J, the gap between germline ends came to 13 bases. The germline CDR1 and CDR2 sequences are SGHAT and FQNNGV. CDR3 DNA sequence: TGTGCCAGCAGACAAGGAGATTCGTATGGCTACACCTTC. Protein sequence: CASRQGDSYGYTF. Full variable domain (remainder filled in from reference TRBV11-2 and TRBJ1-2): EAGVAQSPRYKIIEKRQSVAFWCNPISGHATLYWYQQILGQGPKLLIQFQNNGVVDDSQLPKDRFSAERLKGVDSTLKIQPAKLEDSAVYLCASRQGDSYGYTFGSGTRLTVV.

The chain carries TRBV2 and TRBJ1-5; D may be TRBD1 (6 bases). The length of the CDR3 is 10 residues. Trimming cost V 8 bases and J 10 bases, with 9 bases left between them. Germline V CDR1 and CDR2: SNHLY, FYNNEI. CDR3: CASGDKPQHF. In DNA, the CDR3 is TGTGCCAGCGGGGACAAACCCCAGCATTTT.

This chain links TRBV2 with TRBJ1-5; TRBD1 matches 7 bases. Unmatched junction bases numbered 9, after V lost 0 bases and J lost 1 base. Germline CDR1 and CDR2: SNHLY and FYNNEI. The CDR3 runs to 18 residues. DNA of the CDR3: TGTGCCAGCAGTGAAGCGACAGGGAAGAGTTACAGCAATCAGCCCCAGCATTTT. It yields the protein CASSEATGKSYSNQPQHF.

V is TRBV15 and J is TRBJ2-2, with 8 bases that match TRBD1. There are 17 residues in the CDR3. V shed 2 bases and J 4 bases; nucleotides not matched to a gene: 9. Germline V gene sequence: CDR1 LNHNV, CDR2 YYDKDF (reference sequence). CDR3 DNA: TGTGCCACCAGCAGAAAGAGTAACAGGGGGATCACCGGGGAGCTGTTTTTT. This encodes CATSRKSNRGITGELFF. Full variable domain (remainder filled in from reference TRBV15 and TRBJ2-2): DAMVIQNPRYQVTQFGKPVTLSCSQTLNHNVMYWYQQKSSQAPKLLFHYYDKDFNNEADTPDNFQSRRPNTSFCFLDIRSPGLGDTAMYLCATSRKSNRGITGELFFGEGSRLTVL.

V is TRBV7-9 and J is TRBJ2-1, with 7 bases aligning to TRBD1. There are 15 residues in the CDR3. The J segment lost 5 bases and the V segment lost 4 bases, leaving 8 bases of the junction unmatched. Germline V gene data show CDR1 as SEHNR and CDR2 as FQNEAQ (reference sequence). The CDR3 DNA sequence: TGTGCCAGCAGCTCCCGACAGGGTGTCGACAATGAGCAGTTCTTC. Residues: CASSSRQGVDNEQFF.

The chain has TRBV19 and TRBJ2-1; 7 bases align to TRBD2. Germline assignment: CDR1 LNHDA and CDR2 SQIVND (reference sequence). Trimming cost V 8 bases and J 7 bases; bases outside gene matches: 11. This CDR3 contains 14 residues. CDR3 sequence reads: CASGWEGRMNEQFF. As DNA, the CDR3 is TGTGCCAGTGGCTGGGAGGGGCGGATGAATGAGCAGTTCTTC.

This chain uses TRBV5-6 with TRBJ1-5; maybe TRBD1 (5 bases). The germline CDR1 and CDR2 sequences are SGHDT and YYEEEE. This CDR3 region has 15 residues. Trimming took off 4 bases at V and 0 bases at J, with 11 bases between the two ends. CDR3 residues: CASSVRQNSNQPQHF. CDR3 nucleotides: TGTGCCAGCAGCGTTAGACAGAATAGCAATCAGCCCCAGCATTTT.

The V and J genes are TRBV5-1 and TRBJ2-7, with D possibly matching TRBD1 (6 bases). V gave up 4 bases and J gave up 2 bases, with 13 bases separating them. This CDR3 has 14 residues. The germline CDR1 and CDR2 sequences are SGHRS and YFSETQ. The CDR3 coding sequence is TGCGCCAGCAGCCCAACCGGGACAACCTACGAGCAGTACTTC. Translated, it gives CASSPTGTTYEQYF.

This clone was seen once. This sequence joins TRBV10-3 and TRBJ1-1; 9 bases map to TRBD1. Germline V gene data show CDR1 as ENHRY and CDR2 as SYGVKD. The V and J ends lost 6 bases and 5 bases, in that order; junction bases with no gene match: 7. The CDR3 contains 14 residues. CDR3: CAIRPGQGRTEAFF. The CDR3 bases are TGTGCCATCAGGCCGGGACAGGGCCGGACTGAAGCTTTCTTT.

The gene calls are TRBV9 and TRBJ2-5, with 7 bases aligning to TRBD2. CDR1 and CDR2 (germline): SGDLS, YYNGEE. The CDR3 is made up of 14 amino acids. The V segment lost 6 bases and the J segment 2 bases; nucleotides outside the gene matches: 7. DNA for the CDR3: TGTGCCAGCAACCCAAACGGGGGGCAAGAGACCCAGTACTTC. Translated, it gives CASNPNGGQETQYF.

V usage is TRBV7-9 and J usage is TRBJ2-1; 7 bases align to TRBD1. CDR3 length: 16 residues. J was trimmed by 0 bases and V by 5 bases; bases with no gene match: 7. The germline V gene encodes CDR1 SEHNR and CDR2 FQNEAQ (reference sequence). The CDR3 is CASSSHRGRSYNEQFF. In DNA form, the CDR3 reads TGTGCCAGCAGCAGTCACAGGGGCCGCTCCTACAATGAGCAGTTCTTC.

The V gene is TRBV19, the J gene TRBJ1-1; 7 positions match TRBD1. V gave up 7 bases and J gave up 3 bases; unmatched junction bases: 14. Germline V gene lookup returns CDR1 LNHDA and CDR2 SQIVND (reference sequence). This CDR3 is built from 16 residues. The CDR3 nucleotides read TGTGCCAGTACCTCGGTCCGACAGGGTAAGCACACTGAAGCTTTCTTT. Encoded protein: CASTSVRQGKHTEAFF.